This T cell receptor beta chain emerged from a study of cytomegalovirus exposure and HLA in healthy donors. Study-wide points: The listing of 150 to 200 TCR beta chains classed them as cytomegalovirus-associated. Relative to the approximately 670-donor mean, N-insertions were reportedly fewer in an Asian-associated ancestry cluster in a later analysis. The productive fraction for most TCR beta V segments was about 87% or about 30% in an earlier analysis.

Both 60 Vbeta primers and 13 Jbeta primers went into the PCR. The protocol was immunoSEQ multiplex PCR, while the TCRdb copy is restricted to in-frame clones and leaves out a portion. In the table there are 100,000 or so clones, nearly 80% of which are singletons. In regard to this clone: Its antigen is not known.

V was trimmed by 2 bases and J by 4 bases, leaving 14 bases between them. Germline values: CDR1 SNHLY, CDR2 FYNNEI. The CDR3 loop spans 15 amino acids. The chain employs TRBV2 and TRBJ1-2, with unresolved D. Sequencing input: PBMCs. The source of this sequence is a middle-aged woman in good health and CMV-seropositive. As DNA, the CDR3 is TGTGCCAGCAGTGAATCGGGGAGCCCGGGCTATGGCTACACCTTC. It is translated as CASSESGSPGYGYTF.